This T cell receptor (beta chain) was identified in a study of blood T cells in healthy people across ages. Whole-study findings and limits: Across the age range, TCR beta diversity per million T cells fell in a roughly linear way. Because sorting was not performed, PBMCs prevented conclusive naive versus antigen-experienced comparison.

On this clonotype itself: Its antigen is not known.

The CDR3 consists of 15 residues. Germline V gene lookup returns CDR1 SGHTA and CDR2 FQGNSA. The V end lost 2 bases, the J end lost 2 bases, and 13 bases lay between the germline ends. PCR was performed a second time for about 6 to 11 cycles using a sample-barcoded 5' primer and a J-beta primer mix. MiXCR, applied by TCRdb to the 5' RACE reads, yields one record per CDR3 protein. Of 760,000 or so distinct CDR3 sequences in the sample, 25% were seen once. These sequences were also reported in another study, on T cells of mothers and their children. From that report: Reads recorded for TCR beta CDR3 numbered over 9 million per mother and some 2.7 million per child.

The sequenced sample consisted of blood. The sequence was obtained from a boy under 18 in good health. The chain joins TRBV7-2 to TRBJ2-7; either TRBD1 or TRBD2 may supply D (6 bases each). The CDR3 nucleotides read TGTGCCAGCAGCTTAAAGTGGGGGGCCCCCTACGAGCAGTACTTC. This sequence encodes CASSLKWGAPYEQYF.